These 23 T cell receptor beta chains share one sample of origin, sequenced in a study of blood T cell repertoires in COVID-19. This table comes from immunoSEQ multiplex PCR, and its TCRdb copy is limited to in-frame clones, with some not included. The sample carries some 220,000 clones, 83% recorded once. Source material: peripheral blood. These TCRs come from a human donor in a cohort sampled during active COVID-19.

In DNA, the CDR3 is TGTGCCAGCAGCTTAAAGATGGGACAGGGGGCCGGGGAGCTGTTTTTT. It yields the protein CASSLKMGQGAGELFF. The rearrangement joins TRBV11-2 to TRBJ2-2; 11 bases match TRBD1. V was clipped by 2 bases and J by 6 bases; unmatched bases: 5. There are 16 residues in the CDR3. Per the germline V gene, CDR1 is SGHAT and CDR2 is FQNNGV.

The chain recombines TRBV6-6 with TRBJ1-6; 9 bases fit TRBD1. The junction had 5 bases not matched to a gene; V was cut back by 4 bases and J by 7 bases. This CDR3 has 15 amino acids. Germline V lookup: CDR1 MNHNY, CDR2 SVGAGI (reference sequence). The CDR3 DNA reads as TGTGCCAGCAGTTCGTCCGGGACAGGGAATTCACCCCTCCACTTT. The encoded protein is CASSSSGTGNSPLHF.

The J gene is TRBJ2-5, the V gene TRBV5-6; unclear D gene. CDR1 is SGHDT, CDR2 YYEEEE, per germline. V was clipped by 2 bases and J by 2 bases, with 7 bases between them. This CDR3 spans 13 amino acids. CDR3 loop: CASSLIEQETQYF. For the CDR3, the DNA is TGTGCCAGCAGCTTAATAGAGCAAGAGACCCAGTACTTC.

The CDR3 is CASSALTGDTEAFF. The CDR3 bases are TGTGCCAGCAGCGCCCTCACGGGGGACACTGAAGCTTTCTTT. This chain connects TRBV9 to TRBJ1-1; D perhaps matches TRBD1 (5 bases). Between the trimmed V and J ends, which lost 3 bases and 3 bases, there was a span of 12 bases. Germline V gives CDR1 SGDLS, CDR2 YYNGEE. This CDR3 has 14 residues.

This clone was observed a single time. DNA for the CDR3: TGTGCCAGCAGCTTAGGGACAGGCTTCAATCAGCCCCAGCATTTT. Its protein product is CASSLGTGFNQPQHF. The rearrangement links TRBV7-2 to TRBJ1-5, with 7 bases aligning to TRBD1. Germline CDR1 reads SGHTA; CDR2 reads FQGNSA. The CDR3 extends over 15 amino acids. V lost 1 base to trimming and J lost 3 bases; unmatched junction nucleotides: 3. Together with reference TRBV7-2 and TRBJ1-5, the CDR3 gives the full variable domain: GAGVSQSPSNKVTEKGKDVELRCDPISGHTALYWYRQSLGQGLEFLIYFQGNSAPDKSGLPSDRFSAERTGGSVSTLTIQRTQQEDSAVYLCASSLGTGFNQPQHFGDGTRLSIL.

The J gene is TRBJ1-5, the V gene TRBV19, with D possibly being TRBD1 (5 bases). This CDR3 has 14 amino acids. V dropped 2 bases and J dropped 7 bases, with 12 bases sitting between them. Germline lookup yields CDR1 LNHDA and CDR2 SQIVND (reference sequence). The CDR3 DNA is TGTGCCAGTAGTATAACTCCGGACAACCAGCCCCAGCATTTT. This encodes CASSITPDNQPQHF.

The chain uses TRBV10-1 and TRBJ1-1; 10 bases fit TRBD1. V shed 3 bases and J 3 bases; nucleotides not matched to a gene: 4. This CDR3 comprises 15 residues. Germline V gene sequence: CDR1 WNHNN, CDR2 SYGVQD (reference sequence). CDR3 nucleotides: TGCGCCAGCAGTGACTCGGGACAGGGGCACACTGAAGCTTTCTTT. Protein product: CASSDSGQGHTEAFF.

This clone was found a few times. This sequence joins TRBV3-1 (or the pseudogene TRBV3-2) and TRBJ2-2; possible D gene TRBD1, 5 bases. The CDR3 totals 14 residues. Germline V gene sequence: CDR1 LGHDT, CDR2 YNNKEL (reference sequence). Trimming removed 1 base from V and 5 bases from J, with 8 bases in between. CDR3 region: CASSQGSGTGELFF. The CDR3 DNA follows: TGTGCCAGCAGCCAAGGGTCAGGGACCGGGGAGCTGTTTTTT.

The CDR3 coding sequence is TGCGCCAGCAGGCTGCCGGGACAGGACTATGGCTACACCTTC. It yields the protein CASRLPGQDYGYTF. This sequence joins TRBV5-1 and TRBJ1-2; TRBD1 matches at 8 bases. V trimming: 5 bases; J trimming: 3 bases; junction bases outside the gene matches: 6. The CDR3 is made up of 14 amino acids. Germline V gene data show CDR1 as SGHRS and CDR2 as YFSETQ.

The chain uses TRBV7-8 and TRBJ2-2; possible D gene TRBD1, 5 bases. The V end was cut by 5 bases, the J end by 2 bases, with 15 bases between. Germline V lookup: CDR1 SGHVS, CDR2 FQNEAQ. This CDR3 region has 16 residues. CDR3 amino acids: CASSVLTASNTGELFF. Written as DNA, the CDR3 is TGTGCCAGCAGCGTTCTGACAGCGAGCAACACCGGGGAGCTGTTTTTT.

The chain combines TRBV24-1 with TRBJ2-2, with 9 bases matching TRBD1. Germline-derived CDR1 and CDR2 are KGHDR and SFDVKD. The CDR3 loop spans 16 amino acids. J lost 1 base, V lost 6 bases, and 5 bases had no gene match. The CDR3 nucleotides read TGTGCCACCAGTAACACGGGACAGGGGAACACCGGGGAGCTGTTTTTT. Its translation: CATSNTGQGNTGELFF.

This chain connects TRBV19 to TRBJ1-4, with 8 bases identical to TRBD1. The ends lost 5 bases at V and 8 bases at J; junction bases unmatched: 10. CDR3 length: 15 residues. CDR1 and CDR2 from the germline V gene are LNHDA and SQIVND (reference sequence). The CDR3 bases are TGTGCCAGTAGTCTCTGGACAGGGAGAGGAGAAAAACTGTTTTTT. It is translated as CASSLWTGRGEKLFF.

This chain links TRBV2 with TRBJ2-3; TRBD2 aligns across 11 bases. Germline V gene sequence: CDR1 SNHLY, CDR2 FYNNEI. CDR3 size: 16 residues. Germline trimming cut 7 bases from V and 4 bases from J; bases unmatched to any gene: 10. CDR3 nucleotide sequence: TGTGCCAGCACGGGGATTAGCGGGGGGGCCTCAGATACGCAGTATTTT. The encoded protein is CASTGISGGASDTQYF.

The chain combines TRBV19 with TRBJ1-1; D is unresolved. Germline V gene sequence: CDR1 LNHDA, CDR2 SQIVND (reference sequence). V dropped 10 bases and J dropped 2 bases, with 14 bases sitting between them. The CDR3 runs 13 residues. In DNA, the CDR3 is TGTGCCACCTCCGAGGGCATAAACACTGAAGCTTTCTTT. This encodes CATSEGINTEAFF.

DNA of the CDR3: TGCGCCAGCAGCTTGGCGTACGGGACAGGCCGAAGGGACACTGAAGCTTTCTTT. Translating it yields CASSLAYGTGRRDTEAFF. J is TRBJ1-1 and V is TRBV5-1; 8 nucleotides align to TRBD1. The ends lost 0 bases at V and 3 bases at J; junction bases unmatched: 13. The CDR3 runs 18 residues. Germline V gene data show CDR1 as SGHRS and CDR2 as YFSETQ.

This chain connects TRBV7-9 to TRBJ1-5; 7 bases agree with TRBD1. The CDR3 has 17 amino acids. With 8 bases clipped from V and 2 bases from J, the junction kept 15 bases outside the gene matches. Germline V gene lookup returns CDR1 SEHNR and CDR2 FQNEAQ (reference sequence). CDR3 protein: CASALGDSKRGNQPQHF. The CDR3 DNA is TGTGCCAGCGCCTTAGGGGACAGTAAGAGGGGCAATCAGCCCCAGCATTTT.

The rearrangement uses TRBV18 and TRBJ1-6; the match to TRBD1 covers 9 bases. After removal of 3 bases from V and 7 bases from J, the junction contained 1 base not matched to a gene. Germline CDR1 KGHSH, CDR2 LQKENI. This CDR3 contains 14 residues. The CDR3 sequence: CASSPGQGNSPLHF. The CDR3 DNA reads TGTGCCAGCTCACCGGGACAGGGAAATTCACCCCTCCACTTT.

This chain joins TRBV5-5 and TRBJ2-2; D ambiguous. The CDR3 runs to 13 residues. Trimming pared 4 bases from V and 5 bases from J, leaving 9 bases between. Per germline, CDR1 SGHKS and CDR2 YYEKEE (reference sequence). The CDR3 bases are TGTGCCAGCAGCCCTCAGATGACCGGGGAGCTGTTTTTT. As protein: CASSPQMTGELFF.

The rearrangement uses TRBV27 and TRBJ1-1; TRBD1 might be the D (6 bases). Germline CDR1 reads MNHEY; CDR2 reads SMNVEV (reference sequence). This CDR3 contains 14 residues. The germline V and J ends were trimmed by 2 bases and 11 bases, with 18 bases remaining between them. The CDR3 protein is CASSLLPQGYTAFF. The CDR3 DNA reads as TGTGCCAGCAGTTTACTTCCACAGGGTTATACGGCTTTCTTT.

J is TRBJ2-1 and V is TRBV27; unclear D gene. CDR1 and CDR2 (germline): MNHEY, SMNVEV (reference sequence). The ends were cut back, 1 base at V and 0 bases at J, with 7 bases in the middle. This CDR3 has 15 residues. DNA for the CDR3: TGTGCCAGCAGTTTATATCCGGGCTCCTACAATGAGCAGTTCTTC. Translated: CASSLYPGSYNEQFF.

The genes are TRBV19 and TRBJ2-2, with a weak D call TRBD1 (5 bases). With 3 bases removed from V and 2 bases from J, the gap between germline ends came to 7 bases. Germline lookup yields CDR1 LNHDA and CDR2 SQIVND (reference sequence). The CDR3 loop spans 14 amino acids. CDR3 protein: CASSIQGNTGELFF. CDR3 in DNA: TGTGCCAGTAGTATCCAGGGTAACACCGGGGAGCTGTTTTTT.

V gene TRBV9 combines with J gene TRBJ2-7, with TRBD2 matching over 8 bases. Per germline, CDR1 SGDLS and CDR2 YYNGEE. The J segment lost 4 bases and the V segment lost 0 bases, leaving 12 bases of the junction unmatched. This CDR3 contains 17 residues. CDR3 nucleotide sequence: TGTGCCAGCAGCGTAGGCCCAGGGAGCGGGGGAAGATACGAGCAGTACTTC. This sequence encodes CASSVGPGSGGRYEQYF.

This chain uses TRBV6-5 with TRBJ2-7; 11 bases map to TRBD2. CDR1 MNHEY and CDR2 SVGAGI come from the germline V gene. V was pared by 4 bases and J by 0 bases, with 5 bases of the junction left unmatched. This CDR3 has 16 amino acids. The CDR3 coding sequence is TGTGCCAGCAGTTCCGGACTAGCGGGCCTCTCCTACGAGCAGTACTTC. It codes for CASSSGLAGLSYEQYF.